The text below deals with one T cell receptor (beta chain). This specimen comes from a study of blood T cell repertoires in COVID-19. Study in general: COVID-19 samples collected from the United States, Italy and Spain covered acute and convalescent phases.

Authors' methods: Reference gene primer amplification yielded estimated nucleated cell counts. The repertoire was sequenced with immunoSEQ multiplex PCR; TCRdb's copy has only in-frame clones and lacks some. That table supplies the V and J calls and clone size; D and trimming were determined from the DNA. The sample has some 11,000 clones; around 73% are singletons. The sample consisted of peripheral blood. The clonotype comes from a human donor in a cohort sampled during active COVID-19.

In DNA, the CDR3 is TGTGCCAGCAGTTACACGGCTACAGGCAGGGATTTCACCTTC. Protein product: CASSYTATGRDFTF. The chain links TRBV6-2 or TRBV6-3 to TRBJ1-2; possible D gene TRBD1, 5 bases. The V gene lost 2 bases and the J gene lost 13 bases, with 20 bases spanning the gap. The germline CDR1 and CDR2 sequences are MNHEY and SVGEGT. The CDR3 covers 14 residues.